This T cell receptor beta chain derives from a study of early T cells in non-severe SARS-CoV-2 infection. The wider study: Whole-blood bulk RNA, unsorted, was sequenced, and chains were unpaired.

TCRdb redid the calling of the 5' RACE reads with MiXCR, one entry per CDR3 protein. The data contain fewer than 20,000 distinct CDR3 sequences, roughly 6.1% of them singletons. This clonotype was counted at least ten times. What was sequenced was whole blood. The source of this sequence is an adult who was a healthcare worker with PCR-confirmed SARS-CoV-2 infection or an uninfected control (not recorded which).

The CDR3 nucleotides read TGTGCCAGCAGCCCCGGACAGGCCTCCACAGATACGCAGTATTTT. Translating gives CASSPGQASTDTQYF. The chain combines TRBV11-2 with TRBJ2-3; TRBD1 agrees at 7 bases. This CDR3 has 15 amino acids. The trim removed 5 bases at V and 2 bases at J, leaving 7 bases unmatched. The germline V gene has CDR1 SGHAT and CDR2 FQNNGV.